The 12 T cell receptor beta chains below come from one sample, sequenced in a study of cytomegalovirus exposure and HLA in healthy donors. TCRdb's copy holds only in-frame clones and misses some; the assay was immunoSEQ multiplex PCR. The sample comprises 130,000 to 150,000 clones, about 87% of which are singletons, and less than 7% rests with the top ten. Sequenced: PBMCs. The receptor set was obtained from a woman in her thirties in good health and CMV-seropositive.

V and J are TRBV5-1 and TRBJ2-3; D is possibly TRBD1 (5 bases). Looked up from germline, CDR1 is SGHRS and CDR2 is YFSETQ. V gave up 3 bases and J gave up 2 bases, with 16 bases separating them. The CDR3 runs to 16 residues. In nucleotides, the CDR3 is TGCGCCAGCAGCTCCTTGGGTGGGGCGGTCACAGATACGCAGTATTTT. This codes for CASSSLGGAVTDTQYF.

The rearrangement links TRBV7-9 to TRBJ2-4, with a possible D match to TRBD1 (6 bases). Germline values: CDR1 SEHNR, CDR2 FQNEAQ (reference sequence). The germline V and J ends were trimmed by 1 base and 7 bases, with 17 bases remaining between them. The CDR3 is made up of 16 amino acids. The CDR3 loop reads CASSLGVTGPGNIQYF. In DNA form, the CDR3 reads TGTGCCAGCAGCTTAGGGGTTACAGGGCCAGGGAACATTCAGTACTTC.

The V and J genes are TRBV2 and TRBJ2-7; 9 bases match TRBD1. Germline V CDR1 and CDR2: SNHLY, FYNNEI. V shed 5 bases, J shed 5 bases, and the junction held 10 bases outside the gene matches. The CDR3 runs 15 residues. The CDR3 DNA is TGTGCCAGCAGTACTCCCGGGACAGGGTCCCACGAGCAGTACTTC. As protein: CASSTPGTGSHEQYF.

V is TRBV5-1 and J is TRBJ2-1; TRBD1 matches 10 bases. Germline V gene sequence: CDR1 SGHRS, CDR2 YFSETQ. The junction had 7 bases not matched to a gene; V was cut back by 3 bases and J by 7 bases. The CDR3 has 15 amino acids. Written as DNA, the CDR3 is TGCGCCAGCAGCTGGGGACAGGGGTTAAGGAATGAGCAGTTCTTC. This gives the protein CASSWGQGLRNEQFF.

The rearrangement links TRBV2 to TRBJ2-5; TRBD1 agrees at 9 bases. Trimming removed 4 bases from V and 4 bases from J; junction bases left unmatched: 7. The V gene's germline CDR1 is SNHLY and CDR2 FYNNEI. This CDR3 is built from 15 residues. CDR3 protein: CASSVYRGQGETQYF. The CDR3 coding sequence is TGTGCCAGCAGTGTATACAGGGGGCAGGGAGAGACCCAGTACTTC.

V and J are TRBV27 and TRBJ2-6; 8 bases align to TRBD1. Germline V CDR1 and CDR2: MNHEY, SMNVEV (reference sequence). This CDR3 region has 17 residues. V dropped 5 bases and J dropped 0; count of bases not matched to a gene: 6. The CDR3 here is CASSPGGLISGANVLTF. The CDR3 nucleotides read TGTGCCAGCAGTCCAGGGGGCCTTATCTCTGGGGCCAACGTCCTGACTTTC.

The V call is TRBV4-1, the J call TRBJ2-1, with 9 positions matching TRBD1. There are 15 residues in the CDR3. V lost 4 bases to trimming and J lost 7 bases; unmatched junction nucleotides: 8. From germline, CDR1 is MGHRA and CDR2 YSYEKL. The CDR3 DNA reads as TGCGCCAGCAGCCCCTATGGACAGGGGCGGAATGAGCAGTTCTTC. Its translation: CASSPYGQGRNEQFF.

This chain links TRBV5-6 with TRBJ1-5, with 10 bases matching TRBD1. Germline assignment: CDR1 SGHDT and CDR2 YYEEEE. The CDR3 runs to 15 residues. V trimming: 5 bases; J trimming: 7 bases; junction bases outside the gene matches: 9. CDR3 sequence: CASSSTGGIHQPQHF. The CDR3 nucleotides are TGTGCCAGCAGTTCGACAGGGGGCATTCACCAGCCCCAGCATTTT.

The chain uses TRBV10-2 and TRBJ2-1; weak D call: TRBD2 (6 bases). Between the trimmed V and J ends, which lost 6 bases and 1 base, there was a span of 19 bases. CDR3 length: 17 amino acids. Germline V gene sequence: CDR1 WSHSY, CDR2 SAAADI. The CDR3 loop reads CASSGGLAGGSYNEQFF. In DNA form, the CDR3 reads TGCGCCAGCAGCGGGGGACTGGCCGGGGGTTCCTACAATGAGCAGTTCTTC.

J is TRBJ2-3 and V is TRBV28; 7 bases agree with TRBD1. This CDR3 has 16 amino acids. Germline trimming cut 5 bases from V and 2 bases from J; bases unmatched to any gene: 10. The germline gives CDR1 MDHEN, CDR2 SYDVKM. The CDR3 nucleotides are TGTGCCAGCAGTCCCCCGACAGGGACCTACACAGATACGCAGTATTTT. Translated: CASSPPTGTYTDTQYF.

This clone has only one observation. The chain has TRBV18 and TRBJ2-7; 11 positions match TRBD2. Germline CDR1 reads KGHSH; CDR2 reads LQKENI. J lost 7 bases, V lost 3 bases, and 11 bases had no gene match. This CDR3 spans 16 amino acids. In DNA form, the CDR3 reads TGTGCCAGCTCACCCGGTAGCGGGGGGGCTTCTGGAGAGCAGTACTTC. Protein sequence: CASSPGSGGASGEQYF.

The chain links TRBV28 to TRBJ1-1, with 12 bases matching TRBD1. V shed 4 bases and J 7 bases; nucleotides not matched to a gene: 7. Germline CDR1 and CDR2: MDHEN and SYDVKM. The CDR3 has 15 residues. The CDR3 region is CASSSPGQGAVEAFF. The DNA of the CDR3 is TGTGCCAGCAGTTCGCCGGGACAGGGGGCGGTTGAAGCTTTCTTT.